The rows below give T cell receptor beta chains drawn from one sample of a study of PD-1 blockade in classical Hodgkin lymphoma. The assay was immunoSEQ multiplex PCR, and TCRdb's table has in-frame clones only and misses some. The top ten clones hold about 5.8% of a sample with fewer than 70,000 clones, 88% of them seen once. The sample was peripheral blood mononuclear cells (PBMCs), taken before the second cycle of nivolumab. The receptors originated from a human donor with classical Hodgkin lymphoma. CDR3s include the opening cysteine and the closing phenylalanine or tryptophan. A D gene is named only where the DNA matches it firmly. Only some rows state a clone size, as once, few, many or a class for expanded clones.

TRBJ1-2 | few | TRBV7-9 | NA | TGTGCCAGCACCGACTTGACGGTGTCCTATGGCTACACCTTC | CASTDLTVSYGYTF
TRBJ1-6 | few | TRBV19 | NA | TGTGCCAGTAAGGGGAGCTCCTATAATTCACCCCTCCACTTT | CASKGSSYNSPLHF
TRBJ2-7 | once | TRBV2 | NA | TGTGCCAGCACTCTGATCGTAGGGTTCTACGAGCAGTACTTC | CASTLIVGFYEQYF
TRBJ1-4 | NA | TRBV7-9 | NA | TGTGCCAGCAGCGAACGGGTCCCAACTAATGAAAAACTGTTTTTT | CASSERVPTNEKLFF
TRBJ1-4 | NA | TRBV7-9 | NA | TGTGCCAGCAGCTCCCTCCCGGGTTTCCGATTCCATGAAAAACTGTTTTTT | CASSSLPGFRFHEKLFF
TRBJ2-3 | NA | TRBV9 | NA | TGTGCCAGCAGCGCCACAGTACTATCAGATACGCAGTATTTT | CASSATVLSDTQYF
TRBJ1-6 | few | TRBV7-9 | TRBD1 | TGTGCCAGCAGCACAAACAGGGGTGGGTCACCCCTCCACTTT | CASSTNRGGSPLHF
TRBJ2-5 | NA | TRBV30 | TRBD2 | TGTGCCTGGAGCGTCCAAAGCGGGGGGTGGGGTGAGACCCAGTACTTC | CAWSVQSGGWGETQYF
TRBJ2-3 | NA | TRBV5-1 | TRBD2 | TGCGCCAGCGGAGATACTAGCGGCAGCACAGATACGCAGTATTTT | CASGDTSGSTDTQYF
TRBJ1-1 | NA | TRBV13 | NA | TGTGCCAGCAGGGGGACAGAAGCTTTCTTT | CASRGTEAFF
TRBJ2-2 | once | TRBV13 | NA | TGTGCCAGCAGCTTACTTGTCGGCGCGGGGGCCTACACCGGGGAGCTGTTTTTT | CASSLLVGAGAYTGELFF
TRBJ2-2 | NA | TRBV5-1 | NA | NA | CASILGQGDTGELFF
TRBJ2-3 | NA | TRBV6-5 | TRBD1 | TGTGCCAGCAATCGTCAGGGGGCGTCCGATACGCAGTATTTT | CASNRQGASDTQYF
TRBJ1-4 | NA | TRBV5-1 | NA | TGCGCCAGCAGCTTGGAAGGTGGAAATGAAAAACTGTTTTTT | CASSLEGGNEKLFF
TRBJ2-1 | NA | TRBV5-4 | TRBD2 | TGTGCCAGCAGCTCTCTAGCGGGGAGCTCCTACAATGAGCAGTTCTTC | CASSSLAGSSYNEQFF
TRBJ1-1 | NA | TRBV6-1 | NA | TGTGCCAGCAGTGAAAGTAGCAGATTGAACACTGAAGCTTTCTTT | CASSESSRLNTEAFF
TRBJ1-1 | NA | TRBV6-5 | TRBD1 | TGTGCCAGCAGTGGAGGGACAGTCTGGAACACTGAAGCTTTCTTT | CASSGGTVWNTEAFF
TRBJ1-2 | once | TRBV5-6 | TRBD1 | TGTGCCAGCAGAACTACGCAAACCGGGACAGTCTATGGCTACACCTTC | CASRTTQTGTVYGYTF
TRBJ1-3 | NA | TRBV5-1 | NA | TGCGCCAGCAGCATGACCGGATCTGGAAACACCATATATTTT | CASSMTGSGNTIYF
TRBJ2-7 | NA | TRBV15 | NA | TGTGCCACCAGCAGAGAATGGCACAGGGCCGGCTACGAGCAGTACTTC | CATSREWHRAGYEQYF
TRBJ1-6 | once | TRBV6-5 | TRBD1 | TGTGCCAGCAGTTACCGGGGACAGAGGATTAATTCACCCCTCCACTTT | CASSYRGQRINSPLHF
TRBJ2-5 | NA | TRBV25-1 | TRBD2 | TGTGCCAGCAGAAGGACTAGCGAAGAGACCCAGTACTTC | CASRRTSEETQYF
TRBJ1-6 | NA | TRBV18 | NA | TGTGCCAGCTCACAAACCTCGTTGGGGGGATTCTATAATTCACCCCTCCACTTT | CASSQTSLGGFYNSPLHF
TRBJ1-3 | NA | TRBV18 | NA | TGTGCCAGCTCACCACAGGGCAGAAACACCATATATTTT | CASSPQGRNTIYF
TRBJ2-2 | NA | TRBV5-1 | NA | TGCGCCAGCAGCGCAAACGTCGCGAACACCGGGGAGCTGTTTTTT | CASSANVANTGELFF
TRBJ2-2 | NA | TRBV7-6 | NA | TGTGCCAGCGCTGGCAGGGCCCTCACCGGGGAGCTGTTTTTT | CASAGRALTGELFF
TRBJ1-6 | few | TRBV28 | NA | TGTGCCAGCAGTTTACCGGGCACGGGATACTATAATTCACCCCTCCACTTT | CASSLPGTGYYNSPLHF
TRBJ2-5 | NA | TRBV28 | NA | TGTGCCAGCAGTTTAATGGGGGCTGCCGTCCAAGAGACCCAGTACTTC | CASSLMGAAVQETQYF
TRBJ1-1 | NA | TRBV7-9 | NA | TGTGCCAGCAGCTTAGCTGGGGTGAACACTGAAGCTTTCTTT | CASSLAGVNTEAFF
TRBJ2-7 | once | TRBV7-9 | NA | TGTGCCAGCAGCTTGAGGCGCTACGAGCAGTACTTC | CASSLRRYEQYF
TRBJ2-3 | NA | TRBV7-9 | TRBD2 | TGTGCCAGCAGCCCTGGGGGGGAAAACACAGATACGCAGTATTTT | CASSPGGENTDTQYF
TRBJ2-7 | NA | TRBV28 | NA | TGTGCCCGCAGAGGGGAGCAGTACTTC | CARRGEQYF
TRBJ1-2 | NA | TRBV5-1 | NA | TGCGCCAGCAGCTTGGCAGGACAAGGGTCGGGGTACACCTTC | CASSLAGQGSGYTF
TRBJ2-3 | NA | TRBV7-9 | NA | TGTGCCAGCAGCTTGGAAGGTACTGTAGGCAGTACGCAGTATTTT | CASSLEGTVGSTQYF
TRBJ1-3 | NA | TRBV7-9 | NA | TGTGCCAGCAGCTTTTTGGCGGGTGCTGGAAACACCATATATTTT | CASSFLAGAGNTIYF
TRBJ2-2 | NA | TRBV5-5 | NA | TGTGCCAGCAGCTTGAACCGGGGGTGGACCGGGGAGCTGTTTTTT | CASSLNRGWTGELFF
TRBJ2-7 | NA | TRBV11-1 | TRBD1 | TGTGCCAGCAGCTTAGAAACAGGGGACGTCTACGAGCAGTACTTC | CASSLETGDVYEQYF
TRBJ2-4 | NA | TRBV18 | NA | TGTGCCAGCTCACCAGGCGGGGCCGCCAAAAACATTCAGTACTTC | CASSPGGAAKNIQYF
TRBJ1-2 | NA | TRBV7-8 | NA | TGTGCCAGCAGCTTAGAGGGTCGGCAGTATGGCTACACCTTC | CASSLEGRQYGYTF
TRBJ2-7 | NA | TRBV9 | TRBD2 | TGTGCCAGCAGCGTTGGGACTAGCGGCTACGAGCAGTACTTC | CASSVGTSGYEQYF
TRBJ1-4 | NA | TRBV6-5 | TRBD1 | TGTGCCAGCAGTTACAGGACAGGGGGTGAAAAACTGTTTTTT | CASSYRTGGEKLFF
TRBJ1-2 | NA | TRBV25-1 | NA | TGTGCCAGCAGTGAATTCGGTGGCTATGGCTACACCTTC | CASSEFGGYGYTF
TRBJ1-1 | NA | TRBV7-9 | NA | TGTGCCAGCAGCCCAGTAAGGGGCAACACTGAAGCTTTCTTT | CASSPVRGNTEAFF
TRBJ1-1 | few | TRBV10-3 | TRBD1 | TGTGCCATCAGTGAACACGGGACAGGGGCTGAAGCTTTCTTT | CAISEHGTGAEAFF
TRBJ1-6 | few | TRBV4-1 | TRBD1 | TGCGCCAGCAGCCAGCTGGACAGGGTCCGATCACCCCTCCACTTT | CASSQLDRVRSPLHF
TRBJ2-3 | NA | TRBV29-1 | NA | TGCAGTCTTAACAGGGAAAGCACAGATACGCAGTATTTT | CSLNRESTDTQYF
TRBJ2-1 | NA | TRBV30 | NA | TGTGCCTGGAGGGCCACTATCCCCAGCTCCTACAATGAGCAGTTCTTC | CAWRATIPSSYNEQFF
TRBJ1-1 | NA | TRBV6-5 | NA | TGTGCCAGCAGGTTTGACAGTGTTTACACTGAAGCTTTCTTT | CASRFDSVYTEAFF
TRBJ1-5 | NA | TRBV9 | NA | TGTGCCAGCAGCTCCAGGGGTAGCAATCAGCCCCAGCATTTT | CASSSRGSNQPQHF
TRBJ2-1 | NA | TRBV5-1 | TRBD2 | TGCGCCAGCAGCCTTCGCACTGAGCGGGGGTACAATGAGCAGTTCTTC | CASSLRTERGYNEQFF
TRBJ1-1 | once | TRBV7-8 | NA | TGTGCCAGCAGCTTAGGGTTAGGCACTGAAGCTTTCTTT | CASSLGLGTEAFF
TRBJ1-2 | few | TRBV19 | NA | TGTGCCAGTAGTATAAGCTCGAGCGGGACCAGCGGCTACACCTTC | CASSISSSGTSGYTF
TRBJ1-1 | NA | TRBV5-1 | NA | TGCGCCAGCAGCTTGATCCCCAGGGGGAACACTGAAGCTTTCTTT | CASSLIPRGNTEAFF
TRBJ1-1 | NA | TRBV7-9 | NA | TGTGCCAGCAGCTCTACACAGAACACTGAAGCTTTCTTT | CASSSTQNTEAFF
TRBJ2-5 | NA | TRBV2 | TRBD2 | TGTGCCAGCAGTAGGGGTGGTGGGACTAGCGGACAAGAGACCCAGTACTTC | CASSRGGGTSGQETQYF